This T cell receptor beta chain stems from a study of OX40 agonist ivuxolimab in advanced cancers. Study at large: Prior checkpoint blockade (anti-PD-1, anti-PD-L1 or anti-CTLA-4) was permitted; around 40% had it. Points from the study as a whole: Both blood CD4+ and CD8+ T cells showed clonal growth by week 6 at 0.1 to 3.0 mg/kg. In CD8+ T cells, expanded clones were on average more numerous than in CD4+.

Concerning this clone itself: Its antigen is not known.

The CDR3 covers 15 residues. V shed 6 bases and J 0 bases; nucleotides not matched to a gene: 8. Germline V CDR1 and CDR2: MNHEY, SMNVEV (reference sequence). The repertoire was sequenced with immunoSEQ multiplex PCR; TCRdb's copy has only in-frame clones and lacks some. The table includes around 7,700 clones, more than 65% detected once. The sequence derives from an adult with an advanced solid tumor such as melanoma, head and neck, liver or kidney cancer. The chain uses TRBV27 and TRBJ2-7; TRBD1 matches 7 bases. The material was CD4+ or CD8+ T cells sorted from blood, obtained in a trial of the OX40 agonist ivuxolimab. The CDR3 DNA sequence: TGTGCCAGCAGCGCCGCCGGGACAGACTCCTACGAGCAGTACTTC. Translated: CASSAAGTDSYEQYF.